The next 32 T cell receptor beta chains were all read from a single sample in a study of chemoradiotherapy in HPV16-positive cancers. Clones were read by immunoSEQ multiplex PCR, and TCRdb kept only the in-frame ones, dropping some. The sample has some 35,000 clones; around 92% are singletons. The source was blood, collected from a patient who underwent chemoradiotherapy. Receptors originate from a human donor with HPV-associated anogenital cancer.

This chain connects TRBV2 to TRBJ1-3, with a possible D match to TRBD1 (5 bases). Germline V gene sequence: CDR1 SNHLY, CDR2 FYNNEI. The V end lost 8 bases, the J end lost 6 bases, and 11 bases lay between the germline ends. CDR3 length equals 12 residues. CDR3 residues: CASRRGANTIYF. In DNA form, the CDR3 reads TGTGCCAGCCGTAGGGGCGCAAACACCATATATTTT.

The J gene is TRBJ2-2, the V gene TRBV7-2; no reliable D call. CDR1 is SGHTA and CDR2 is FQGNSA in the germline V gene. The V and J ends lost 4 bases and 6 bases respectively, with 9 bases between them. The CDR3 covers 13 residues. CDR3: CASSSGLAGELFF. The DNA for the CDR3 is TGTGCCAGCAGCTCCGGATTGGCCGGGGAGCTGTTTTTT.

V gene TRBV11-2 combines with J gene TRBJ1-1; D is perhaps TRBD1 (5 bases). Germline V gene data show CDR1 as SGHAT and CDR2 as FQNNGV. V was cut by 0 bases and J by 2 bases, with 10 bases left in between. The CDR3 loop spans 15 amino acids. The chain's CDR3 is CASSLDRGFNTEAFF. CDR3 bases: TGTGCCAGCAGCTTAGATCGGGGGTTTAACACTGAAGCTTTCTTT.

The chain has TRBV9 and TRBJ1-5; 8 positions agree with TRBD1. The germline V gene encodes CDR1 SGDLS and CDR2 YYNGEE. The ends lost 3 bases at V and 2 bases at J; junction bases unmatched: 4. This CDR3 contains 15 residues. CDR3 nucleotides: TGTGCCAGCAGCGCCTCAGGGGGCGGCAATCAGCCCCAGCATTTT. This gives the protein CASSASGGGNQPQHF.

This clone was recorded once. The rearrangement uses TRBV7-3 and TRBJ1-1; the D gene is possibly TRBD1 (5 bases). The germline CDR1 and CDR2 sequences are SGHTA and FQGTGA. Between the trimmed V and J ends, which lost 0 bases and 1 base, there was a span of 15 bases. CDR3 length: 17 amino acids. CDR3: CASSLTGGRVTNTEAFF. In DNA, the CDR3 is TGTGCCAGCAGCTTAACTGGGGGGAGAGTAACGAACACTGAAGCTTTCTTT.

J is TRBJ2-3 and V is TRBV19, with D maybe TRBD1 (5 bases). Germline CDR1 LNHDA, CDR2 SQIVND (reference sequence). V lost 3 bases to trimming and J lost 4 bases, with 14 bases between them. The CDR3 has 15 residues. The CDR3 loop reads CASSMQGGGPDTQYF. DNA for the CDR3: TGTGCCAGTAGTATGCAGGGTGGTGGGCCAGATACGCAGTATTTT.

The rearrangement joins TRBV2 to TRBJ2-7; no reliable D call. V was clipped by 6 bases and J by 4 bases, with 4 bases between them. Per germline, CDR1 SNHLY and CDR2 FYNNEI. CDR3 length: 10 residues. The CDR3 nucleotides read TGTGCCAGCAGAGGATACGAGCAGTACTTC. Translation gives CASRGYEQYF.

This clone came up once. V and J are TRBV27 and TRBJ2-3; perhaps D is TRBD1 or TRBD2 (5 bases each). The CDR3 extends over 16 amino acids. Trimming removed 2 bases at V and 4 bases at J, with 16 bases between. Germline lookup yields CDR1 MNHEY and CDR2 SMNVEV (reference sequence). DNA for the CDR3: TGTGCCAGCAGTTTAGTTCTGGCGCAGGGACCAGATACGCAGTATTTT. This translates into CASSLVLAQGPDTQYF.

The chain has TRBV7-8 and TRBJ1-2; weak D call: TRBD1 (6 bases). Germline CDR1 reads SGHVS; CDR2 reads FQNEAQ. With 1 base removed from V and 4 bases from J, the gap between germline ends came to 13 bases. CDR3 length equals 15 residues. The DNA of the CDR3 is TGTGCCAGCAGCTTAGACCAAGGGGGAGGCTATGGCTACACCTTC. Protein: CASSLDQGGGYGYTF.

V is TRBV7-3 and J is TRBJ2-5; 7 bases are shared with TRBD1. This CDR3 comprises 13 residues. The junction had 6 bases not matched to a gene; V was cut back by 6 bases and J by 5 bases. The germline V gene encodes CDR1 SGHTA and CDR2 FQGTGA. The CDR3 nucleotides are TGTGCCAGCAGTCGAGGGGGCCGGGAGACCCAGTACTTC. It codes for CASSRGGRETQYF. Together with reference TRBV7-3 and TRBJ2-5, the CDR3 gives the full variable domain: GAGVSQTPSNKVTEKGKYVELRCDPISGHTALYWYRQSLGQGPEFLIYFQGTGAADDSGLPNDRFFAVRPEGSVSTLKIQRTERGDSAVYLCASSRGGRETQYFGPGTRLLVL.

This chain connects TRBV6-6 to TRBJ2-5, with D hard to call. Trimming took off 2 bases at V and 5 bases at J, with 15 bases between the two ends. This CDR3 region has 15 residues. Germline V gene sequence: CDR1 MNHNY, CDR2 SVGAGI (reference sequence). The CDR3 nucleotides are TGTGCCAGCAGTTACCAACCCGCTAAAGGGGAGACCCAGTACTTC. As protein: CASSYQPAKGETQYF.

V gene TRBV27 combines with J gene TRBJ2-7; the D is unclear. V was trimmed by 3 bases and J by 1 base, leaving 7 bases between them. Germline V gene lookup returns CDR1 MNHEY and CDR2 SMNVEV (reference sequence). The CDR3 consists of 13 residues. The CDR3 DNA is TGTGCCAGCAGTTTTTCCAGGTCCTACGAGCAGTACTTC. This translates into CASSFSRSYEQYF.

V gene TRBV19 combines with J gene TRBJ1-2; unclear D gene. V was pared by 4 bases and J by 0 bases, with 9 bases between. Germline CDR1 is LNHDA and CDR2 is SQIVND (reference sequence). The CDR3 is 14 residues long. This chain's CDR3 is CASSTAGANYGYTF. CDR3 bases: TGTGCCAGTAGTACGGCAGGAGCTAACTATGGCTACACCTTC.

In its sample, this clone was seen once. V gene TRBV19 combines with J gene TRBJ2-7; 8 bases line up with TRBD1. The CDR3 covers 15 residues. V dropped 6 bases and J dropped 2; count of bases not matched to a gene: 9. Per germline, CDR1 LNHDA and CDR2 SQIVND (reference sequence). The CDR3 reads CASRFTTGEAYEQYF. CDR3 nucleotide sequence: TGTGCCAGTAGGTTTACGACAGGGGAGGCCTACGAGCAGTACTTC.

V gene TRBV28 combines with J gene TRBJ2-5; 8 nucleotides agree with TRBD1. Germline CDR1 reads MDHEN; CDR2 reads SYDVKM. The CDR3 extends over 15 amino acids. The trim removed 5 bases at V and 6 bases at J, leaving 11 bases unmatched. The CDR3 region has the DNA TGTGCCAGCAGTACGGACAGGGTATGGGGGAAGACCCAGTACTTC. This encodes CASSTDRVWGKTQYF.

The chain uses TRBV5-1 and TRBJ2-2, with D perhaps TRBD2 (5 bases). The CDR3 has 15 amino acids. Trimming took off 2 bases at V and 1 base at J, with 9 bases between the two ends. CDR1 is SGHRS and CDR2 is YFSETQ in the germline V gene. This CDR3 reads CASSLSGLNTGELFF. For the CDR3, the DNA is TGCGCCAGCAGCTTAAGCGGACTGAACACCGGGGAGCTGTTTTTT. Full variable domain (outside the CDR3, taken from reference TRBV5-1 and TRBJ2-2): KAGVTQTPRYLIKTRGQQVTLSCSPISGHRSVSWYQQTPGQGLQFLFEYFSETQRNKGNFPGRFSGRQFSNSRSEMNVSTLELGDSALYLCASSLSGLNTGELFFGEGSRLTVL.

This chain links TRBV6-4 with TRBJ2-1; 7 nucleotides line up with TRBD1. Germline values: CDR1 MRHNA, CDR2 SNTAGT. The CDR3 sequence is 13 residues long. V lost 4 bases to trimming and J lost 9 bases; unmatched junction nucleotides: 6. The CDR3 here is CASSGDRVSEQFF. In DNA, the CDR3 is TGTGCCAGCAGTGGCGACAGGGTGTCTGAGCAGTTCTTC.

The chain joins TRBV9 to TRBJ1-1; D is perhaps TRBD1 (5 bases). Between the trimmed V and J ends, which lost 4 bases and 3 bases, there was a span of 19 bases. Germline CDR1 reads SGDLS; CDR2 reads YYNGEE. This CDR3 comprises 16 residues. Here the CDR3 DNA reads TGTGCCAGCAGCCCCCGAGGGCAGGGCATGCACACTGAAGCTTTCTTT. Translated, it gives CASSPRGQGMHTEAFF. Full variable domain (rest looked up from reference TRBV9 and TRBJ1-1): DSGVTQTPKHLITATGQRVTLRCSPRSGDLSVYWYQQSLDQGLQFLIQYYNGEERAKGNILERFSAQQFPDLHSELNLSSLELGDSALYFCASSPRGQGMHTEAFFGQGTRLTVV.

This clone appeared once. The V and J genes are TRBV5-4 and TRBJ2-7; D not resolved. The CDR3 has 14 residues. The germline V gene has CDR1 SGHNT and CDR2 YYREEE (reference sequence). Trimming cost V 4 bases and J 5 bases, with 16 bases left between them. This chain's CDR3 is CASSGSASRDEQYF. The CDR3 nucleotides are TGTGCCAGCAGCGGAAGTGCATCCCGGGACGAGCAGTACTTC.

The gene calls are TRBV18 and TRBJ2-1; TRBD1 is a possible D gene (5 bases). V was clipped by 4 bases and J by 6 bases, with 19 bases between them. The germline V gene has CDR1 KGHSH and CDR2 LQKENI. There are 16 residues in the CDR3. The CDR3 DNA reads TGTGCCAGCTCACTAAACCGCCGGACACGCGGCAATGAGCAGTTCTTC. Translating gives CASSLNRRTRGNEQFF.

V usage is TRBV4-1 and J usage is TRBJ2-1; 14 bases agree with TRBD2. The germline gives CDR1 MGHRA, CDR2 YSYEKL. The CDR3 totals 16 residues. V lost 1 base and J lost 7; bases outside the gene matches: 3. CDR3 loop: CASSQGLAGGQNEQFF. CDR3 sequence (DNA): TGCGCCAGCAGCCAAGGACTAGCGGGGGGGCAGAATGAGCAGTTCTTC.

V and J are TRBV7-9 and TRBJ2-5; 8 nucleotides align to TRBD2. V shed 5 bases and J 5 bases; nucleotides not matched to a gene: 7. CDR3 size: 14 residues. Germline loops: CDR1 SEHNR, CDR2 FQNEAQ (reference sequence). The CDR3 DNA reads as TGTGCCAGCAGCCCCCGGGGGGGGGTTGAGACCCAGTACTTC. It specifies CASSPRGGVETQYF. Using reference TRBV7-9 and TRBJ2-5 for the parts outside the CDR3, the full variable domain is DTGVSQNPRHKITKRGQNVTFRCDPISEHNRLYWYRQTLGQGPEFLTYFQNEAQLEKSRLLSDRFSAERPKGSFSTLEIQRTEQGDSAMYLCASSPRGGVETQYFGPGTRLLVL.

This chain joins TRBV30 and TRBJ1-3, with 7 bases identical to TRBD1. V dropped 5 bases and J dropped 0; count of bases not matched to a gene: 1. The germline CDR1 and CDR2 sequences are GTSNPN and SVGIG (reference sequence). The CDR3 has 13 residues. DNA for the CDR3: TGTGCCTGGGCAGGGGGCTCTGGAAACACCATATATTTT. It yields the protein CAWAGGSGNTIYF.

This clone has more than one count but fewer than ten. The chain is built from TRBV19 and TRBJ1-3, with D tentatively TRBD1 (5 bases). CDR3 length: 16 residues. CDR1 is LNHDA and CDR2 is SQIVND in the germline V gene (reference sequence). The V gene lost 7 bases and the J gene lost 0 bases, with 16 bases spanning the gap. This CDR3 reads CASTNTGPRSGNTIYF. The DNA for the CDR3 is TGTGCCAGTACCAATACAGGCCCCCGCTCTGGAAACACCATATATTTT.

The V gene is TRBV7-9, the J gene TRBJ1-4; D ambiguous. V was cut by 3 bases and J by 5 bases, with 4 bases left in between. Germline-derived CDR1 and CDR2 are SEHNR and FQNEAQ (reference sequence). CDR3 length: 12 amino acids. The CDR3 region has the DNA TGTGCCAGCAGCTTGCGGAATGAAAAACTGTTTTTT. It specifies CASSLRNEKLFF.

The chain uses TRBV15 and TRBJ1-5, with 7 positions matching TRBD1. Germline V gene data show CDR1 as LNHNV and CDR2 as YYDKDF (reference sequence). J gave up 7 bases and V 4 bases, and 4 bases lay outside the gene matches. This CDR3 contains 13 residues. This CDR3 is CATSTTGEQPQHF. The DNA for the CDR3 is TGTGCCACCAGCACAACAGGGGAGCAGCCCCAGCATTTT.

CDR3 nucleotide sequence: TGTGCCATCAGGCAAATCCACGACACTAACTATGGCTACACCTTC. Translation: CAIRQIHDTNYGYTF. The chain has TRBV10-3 and TRBJ1-2; no clear D. Germline V gene data show CDR1 as ENHRY and CDR2 as SYGVKD. The V end lost 6 bases, the J end lost 0 bases, and 14 bases lay between the germline ends. This CDR3 region has 15 residues.

This chain links TRBV7-9 with TRBJ2-1; 10 bases line up with TRBD2. CDR1 and CDR2 (germline): SEHNR, FQNEAQ (reference sequence). This CDR3 has 15 amino acids. The J segment lost 2 bases and the V segment lost 4 bases, leaving 2 bases of the junction unmatched. CDR3 nucleotides: TGTGCCAGCAGCTCAGGGACTAGCGCCTACAATGAGCAGTTCTTC. Amino acids: CASSSGTSAYNEQFF.

The V gene is TRBV19, the J gene TRBJ1-5; 7 bases are shared with TRBD1. This CDR3 has 16 amino acids. Trimming took 5 bases from V and 1 from J; bases not matched to a gene: 8. Germline CDR1 is LNHDA and CDR2 is SQIVND (reference sequence). CDR3 in DNA: TGTGCCAGTAGTGTGACAGGGATATCAAGCAATCAGCCCCAGCATTTT. Protein product: CASSVTGISSNQPQHF.

The rearrangement joins TRBV6-1 to TRBJ2-7; TRBD2 agrees at 7 bases. The germline gives CDR1 MNHNS, CDR2 SASEGT. The CDR3 spans 15 residues. Trimming cost V 2 bases and J 3 bases; bases outside gene matches: 7. DNA of the CDR3: TGTGCCAGCAGTGAATTAGTGGGGGGGAACTACGAGCAGTACTTC. Translated, it gives CASSELVGGNYEQYF.

V is TRBV9 and J is TRBJ2-1; 10 bases agree with TRBD2. Germline V CDR1 and CDR2: SGDLS, YYNGEE. V lost 4 bases to trimming and J lost 9 bases; unmatched junction nucleotides: 10. This CDR3 spans 15 amino acids. CDR3 region: CASSLAGAGAGEQFF. In DNA, the CDR3 is TGTGCCAGCAGCCTAGCGGGGGCGGGAGCGGGTGAGCAGTTCTTC. The full variable domain, rest sourced from reference TRBV9 and TRBJ2-1, is DSGVTQTPKHLITATGQRVTLRCSPRSGDLSVYWYQQSLDQGLQFLIQYYNGEERAKGNILERFSAQQFPDLHSELNLSSLELGDSALYFCASSLAGAGAGEQFFGPGTRLTVL.

The V gene is TRBV5-1, the J gene TRBJ2-1; TRBD2 agrees at 7 bases. The CDR3 is 15 amino acids. The germline CDR1 and CDR2 sequences are SGHRS and YFSETQ. The ends lost 4 bases at V and 2 bases at J; junction bases unmatched: 6. The chain's CDR3 is CASSPVGGAYNEQFF. The CDR3 nucleotides read TGCGCCAGCAGCCCGGTGGGGGGGGCCTACAATGAGCAGTTCTTC.